Below are 31 T cell receptor beta chains sequenced from a single sample in a study of T cells expressing NK-cell markers (dated by TCRdb to about 2020). Libraries came from 5' RACE. Instrument used: Illumina HiSeq 2000. TCRdb reprocessed the reads, reporting each CDR3 protein sequence once and no DNA. This sample's table contains more than 250,000 distinct CDR3 sequences. The ten largest clones take up approximately 0.42% of the sample. The sample was blood T cells: a sorted CD56 or NKG2C T cell subset, CD4+ or CD8+ T cells, or bulk PBMC T cells (not recorded which). The receptors were gathered from a man aged 18 to 30 in good health. Donor details come from another sample of the same person, matched by shared clones.

The V gene is TRBV10-3, the J gene TRBJ2-3; TCRdb proposes TRBD2, but this gene call is untestable without DNA. The CDR3 consists of 17 residues. CDR1 ENHRY and CDR2 SYGVKD come from the germline V gene. This CDR3 reads CAISESSLAGNADTQYF.

The V call is TRBV3-1, the J call TRBJ2-1; TCRdb indicates TRBD1, and absent DNA this call remains unverified. The germline gives CDR1 LGHDT, CDR2 YNNKEL (reference sequence). The CDR3 has 16 residues. The CDR3: CASSQDVQGVNNEQFF.

The chain links TRBV5-4 to TRBJ2-3. Germline CDR1 and CDR2: SGHNT and YYREEE (reference sequence). This CDR3 has 15 residues. The CDR3 protein is CASRWSTTSTDTQYF. The variable domain in full, with the rest retrieved from reference TRBV5-4 and TRBJ2-3, is ETGVTQSPTHLIKTRGQQVTLRCSSQSGHNTVSWYQQALGQGPQFIFQYYREEENGRGNFPPRFSGLQFPNYSSELNVNALELDDSALYLCASRWSTTSTDTQYFGPGTRLTVL.

The J gene is TRBJ1-4, the V gene TRBV6-5. The CDR3 has 17 residues. CDR1 is MNHEY and CDR2 is SVGAGI in the germline V gene. This chain's CDR3 is CASSYAGPNYGNEKLFF.

V usage is TRBV24-1 and J usage is TRBJ2-1; no DNA is available, so the TRBD1 call from TCRdb remains unchecked. The CDR3 length is 14 residues. From germline, CDR1 is KGHDR and CDR2 SFDVKD. The CDR3 spells CATSVGQTRNEQFF.

This chain connects TRBV29-1 to TRBJ1-4. The CDR3 spans 14 residues. CDR1 is SQVTM and CDR2 is ANQGSEA in the germline V gene. CDR3 loop: CSVAGVGLSEKLFF. The full variable domain, its missing parts supplied by reference TRBV29-1 and TRBJ1-4, is SAVISQKPSRDICQRGTSLTIQCQVDSQVTMMFWYRQQPGQSLTLIATANQGSEATYESGFVIDKFPISRPNLTFSTLTVSNMSPEDSSIYLCSVAGVGLSEKLFFGSGTQLSVL.

The gene calls are TRBV24-1 and TRBJ2-3; the TCRdb call, TRBD1, lacks DNA for checking. Germline V lookup: CDR1 KGHDR, CDR2 SFDVKD. The CDR3 is 15 residues long. CDR3: CATSDPGTATDTQYF.

This chain links TRBV12-3 or TRBV12-4 with TRBJ1-4; TCRdb proposes TRBD1, but this gene call is untestable without DNA. CDR3 length: 16 residues. This CDR3 reads CASSLASRAANEKLFF.

This chain uses TRBV12-3 or TRBV12-4 with TRBJ1-5. This CDR3 spans 14 amino acids. The CDR3 protein is CASSPVEGNQPQHF.

The chain recombines TRBV12-3 or TRBV12-4 with TRBJ2-5; checking the TCRdb D call of TRBD1 is not possible without DNA. The CDR3 totals 14 residues. This CDR3 is CASSFVGAQETQYF.

V usage is TRBV29-1 and J usage is TRBJ2-3. The germline V gene encodes CDR1 SQVTM and CDR2 ANQGSEA. The CDR3 totals 14 residues. CDR3 protein: CSEAVDPSTDTQYF.

This sequence joins TRBV5-5 and TRBJ2-3; TCRdb reports TRBD1, a call that lacks DNA to check it against. The length of the CDR3 is 15 residues. CDR1 and CDR2 (germline): SGHKS, YYEKEE (reference sequence). CDR3 loop: CASSIGQLTTDTQYF.

This sequence joins TRBV2 and TRBJ2-1; checking the TCRdb D call of TRBD2 is not possible without DNA. This CDR3 contains 14 residues. The germline V gene has CDR1 SNHLY and CDR2 FYNNEI. This CDR3 reads CASSNLRTDNEQFF.

The rearrangement joins TRBV12-3 or TRBV12-4 to TRBJ1-1. The length of the CDR3 is 15 residues. The CDR3 sequence: CASSLTVPTNTEAFF.

The chain joins TRBV29-1 to TRBJ1-5; there is no DNA to check the TCRdb D call of TRBD1. Germline CDR1 SQVTM, CDR2 ANQGSEA. This CDR3 has 14 residues. The CDR3 loop reads CSVGNRGRLQPQHF.

This chain connects TRBV28 to TRBJ2-7. The CDR3 length is 13 residues. CDR1 is MDHEN and CDR2 is SYDVKM in the germline V gene. This chain's CDR3 is CASSLQGPYEQYF.

V gene TRBV9 combines with J gene TRBJ2-1; TCRdb outputs TRBD1, but without DNA this stays unchecked. The CDR3 length is 21 residues. Per the germline V gene, CDR1 is SGDLS and CDR2 is YYNGEE. The chain's CDR3 is CASSLGVRDTLTWSSYNEQFF.

CDR3 sequence: CASSQLGRDTQYF. The V call is TRBV4-1, the J call TRBJ2-3. CDR1 and CDR2 from the germline V gene are MGHRA and YSYEKL. The CDR3 is 13 amino acids.

This rearrangement joins TRBV29-1 to TRBJ2-1; the TCRdb call, TRBD2, lacks DNA for checking. The length of the CDR3 is 14 residues. The germline gives CDR1 SQVTM, CDR2 ANQGSEA. The chain's CDR3 is CSVPSRGSYNEQFF.

The CDR3 spells CSAISGRGEQYF. The genes are TRBV20-1 and TRBJ2-7; TCRdb names TRBD2, which stays unverified in the absence of DNA. This CDR3 spans 12 amino acids. Germline V gene lookup returns CDR1 DFQATT and CDR2 SNEGSKA (reference sequence).

J is TRBJ2-2 and V is TRBV12-3 or TRBV12-4. The CDR3 runs to 14 residues. The CDR3 reads CASSPDINTGELFF.

This sequence joins TRBV29-1 and TRBJ2-3. The CDR3 length is 16 residues. Germline values: CDR1 SQVTM, CDR2 ANQGSEA. The chain's CDR3 is CSVEDQFRLSTDTQYF.

The chain joins TRBV6-5 to TRBJ1-2; as DNA is missing, the TRBD1 call by TCRdb cannot be tested. This CDR3 is 15 amino acids long. CDR1 is MNHEY and CDR2 is SVGAGI in the germline V gene. The CDR3 sequence is CASSSQTDSNYGYTF.

The chain is built from TRBV6-5 and TRBJ2-1; TCRdb calls TRBD1, which cannot be checked without DNA. The CDR3 is 15 amino acids. CDR1 is MNHEY, CDR2 SVGAGI, per germline. CDR3 sequence reads: CASSYQGGRGNEQFF.

This chain connects TRBV6-2 or TRBV6-3 to TRBJ1-5. Germline CDR1 MNHEY, CDR2 SVGEGT. There are 12 residues in the CDR3. CDR3 amino acids: CASSYSGETQHF.

The CDR3 reads CASTMDTQRSQYF. V gene TRBV12-3 or TRBV12-4 combines with J gene TRBJ2-5; TCRdb lists TRBD1, though no DNA is available to test this call. There are 13 residues in the CDR3.

The rearrangement links TRBV20-1 to TRBJ2-7; TCRdb's D gene call, TRBD1, goes unchecked for lack of DNA. Germline V CDR1 and CDR2: DFQATT, SNEGSKA (reference sequence). The CDR3 length is 14 residues. The CDR3 protein is CSAREQPLSYEQYF.

This chain links TRBV6-2 or TRBV6-3 with TRBJ2-1. The CDR3 spans 13 residues. Germline lookup yields CDR1 MNHEY and CDR2 SVGEGT. This CDR3 is CASSSVLFNEQFF.

The chain combines TRBV7-9 with TRBJ2-6. Germline lookup yields CDR1 SEHNR and CDR2 FQNEAQ (reference sequence). CDR3 length equals 16 residues. CDR3 amino acids: CASSTVSDSGANVLTF.

The chain uses TRBV5-1 and TRBJ2-7; TCRdb selects TRBD2, and the lack of DNA leaves this call unchecked. The CDR3 totals 13 residues. The germline V gene encodes CDR1 SGHRS and CDR2 YFSETQ. CDR3: CASSRDFRYEQYF. Looking up the rest from reference TRBV5-1 and TRBJ2-7 gives the full variable domain: KAGVTQTPRYLIKTRGQQVTLSCSPISGHRSVSWYQQTPGQGLQFLFEYFSETQRNKGNFPGRFSGRQFSNSRSEMNVSTLELGDSALYLCASSRDFRYEQYFGPGTRLTVT.

This rearrangement joins TRBV4-2 to TRBJ1-2; TCRdb names TRBD1, which stays unverified in the absence of DNA. This CDR3 comprises 14 residues. CDR1 is LGHNA, CDR2 YNFKEQ, per germline. This CDR3 reads CASSQGDRGNGYTF.